These T cell receptor beta chains were read from a single sample in a study of Tregs in tolerant kidney transplant recipients. Assay: immunoSEQ multiplex PCR; the TCRdb copy retains only in-frame clones and omits some. In the table there are some 240,000 clones, 65% to 85% of which are singletons. Sequencing used CD4+ T cells from blood. The receptors derive from a human donor in good health. Each CDR3 is given with its conserved first and last residue. The D gene is left open where the match is weak. Size is stated for part of the rows, as once, few or many counts, or as a class when the clone is expanded.

j_call clone_size v_call d_call cdr3_nt cdr3_aa
TRBJ2-7 - TRBV9 TRBD1 TGTGCCAGCAGCCCTCAACAGGGGGCCAGCTACGAGCAGTACTTC CASSPQQGASYEQYF
TRBJ2-3 - TRBV5-5 - TGTGCCAGCAGCTTGGGACGGGTATCGAACACAGATACGCAGTATTTT CASSLGRVSNTDTQYF
TRBJ1-4 - TRBV2 TRBD1 TGTGCCAGCAGTGATCGGGACAGGGTTGAAAAACTGTTTTTT CASSDRDRVEKLFF
TRBJ1-1 - TRBV5-1 - TGCGCCAGCAGCTTGGTTCCGGGGGCGAACACTGAAGCTTTCTTT CASSLVPGANTEAFF
TRBJ1-1 - TRBV27 - TGTGCCAGCAGTTTAGAGCCCCCGACAGGCCCACCGATGGGGACTGAAGCTTTCTTT CASSLEPPTGPPMGTEAFF
TRBJ1-4 - TRBV29-1 - TGCAGCGTTAGGACAGTAGATAATGAAAAACTGTTTTTT CSVRTVDNEKLFF
TRBJ2-7 - TRBV15 - TGTGCCACCAGCAGAGTGGCAGGGGAAGTGGGAGACTACGAGCAGTACTTC CATSRVAGEVGDYEQYF
TRBJ1-5 - TRBV18 - TGTGCCAGCTCACCACCTGTAGTCCCAGGGAGCAATCAGCCCCAGCATTTT CASSPPVVPGSNQPQHF
TRBJ1-2 once TRBV6-5 TRBD1 TGTGCCAGCAGGTGGACAGGGATCTATGGCTACACCTTC CASRWTGIYGYTF
TRBJ2-6 few TRBV29-1 - TGCAGCGTTGAAGGGGGGGCTGGGGCCAACGTCCTGACTTTC CSVEGGAGANVLTF
TRBJ2-1 - TRBV29-1 - TGCAGCGTTTTCAGGGGGGTACGAGAGCAGTTCTTC CSVFRGVREQFF
TRBJ2-3 - TRBV7-3 TRBD1 TGTGCCAGCAGCTTAGGGACAGGGTTCTTCGGGGGGTCCCCGACAGATACGCAGTATTTT CASSLGTGFFGGSPTDTQYF
TRBJ1-5 - TRBV7-2 TRBD1 TGTGCCAGCAGCTTAGCGCTTTCAGGGACAGGGCAGCCCCAGCATTTT CASSLALSGTGQPQHF
TRBJ2-6 - TRBV6-6 - TGTGCCAGCAGTACCTCGGGGGGCCGAGGGGCCAACGTCCTGACTTTC CASSTSGGRGANVLTF
TRBJ2-5 - TRBV4-1 TRBD1 TGCGCCAGCAGCCAAGTACCCCGGACAGGGACTTACGGGGAGACCCAGTACTTC CASSQVPRTGTYGETQYF
TRBJ2-3 - TRBV5-4 - TGTGCCAGCAGCTTGGGGGGTGGGGGTCCCACAGATACGCAGTATTTT CASSLGGGGPTDTQYF
TRBJ2-7 - TRBV5-1 TRBD2 TGCGCCAGCAGCCCCCGGGGGGCGGGAGGAGGCGAGCAGTACTTC CASSPRGAGGGEQYF
TRBJ1-1 - TRBV18 TRBD1 TGTGCCAGCTCACCACAGGGGGCCTCGTCTGAAGCTTTCTTT CASSPQGASSEAFF
TRBJ2-2 - TRBV5-8 - TGTGCCAGCAGCTTGCTGAGGGAAAACAGAAACACCGGGGAGCTGTTTTTT CASSLLRENRNTGELFF
TRBJ1-5 few TRBV6-6 TRBD1 TGTGCCCATCGGACAGGGGTGGATCAGCCCCAGCATTTT CAHRTGVDQPQHF
TRBJ2-4 - TRBV6-5 - TGTGCGAGCAGTTGGGGGGCCGGGCGAGCCAAAAACATTCAGTACTTC CASSWGAGRAKNIQYF
TRBJ1-1 - TRBV7-6 - TGTGCCAGCAGCCCGCAAAGGGTAATGAACACTGAAGCTTTCTTT CASSPQRVMNTEAFF
TRBJ1-2 - TRBV30 TRBD1 TGTGCCTGGAGCGACTATAACAGGGGAAAGTATGGCTACACCTTC CAWSDYNRGKYGYTF
TRBJ1-1 - TRBV5-1 - TGCGCCAGCAGCTTGGATTCAGGGAACACTGAAGCTTTCTTT CASSLDSGNTEAFF
TRBJ2-5 - TRBV7-6 - TGTGCCAGCAGCTTAGGGGGGCGTGGAGAGACCCAGTACTTC CASSLGGRGETQYF
TRBJ2-1 once TRBV4-1 - TGCGCCAGCAGCCAAGGTCCTAGTAGCTCCTACAATGAGCAGTTCTTC CASSQGPSSSYNEQFF
TRBJ2-7 - TRBV18 - TGTGCCAGCTCAGCTGGGGTTTCAGGCGAGCAGTACTTC CASSAGVSGEQYF
TRBJ1-2 - TRBV18 - TGTGCCAGCTCTCCACAGGATAACTATGGCTACACCTTC CASSPQDNYGYTF